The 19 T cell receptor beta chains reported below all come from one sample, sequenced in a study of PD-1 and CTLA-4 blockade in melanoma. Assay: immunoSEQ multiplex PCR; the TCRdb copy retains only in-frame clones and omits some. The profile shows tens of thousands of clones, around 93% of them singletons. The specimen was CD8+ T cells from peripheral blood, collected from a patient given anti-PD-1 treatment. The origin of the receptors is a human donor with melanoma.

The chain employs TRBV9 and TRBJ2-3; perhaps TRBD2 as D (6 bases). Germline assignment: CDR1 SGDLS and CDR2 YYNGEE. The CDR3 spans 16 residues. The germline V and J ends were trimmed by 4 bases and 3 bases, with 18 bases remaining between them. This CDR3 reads CASSQTKTSLTDTQYF. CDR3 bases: TGTGCCAGCAGCCAAACTAAGACTAGTCTGACAGATACGCAGTATTTT.

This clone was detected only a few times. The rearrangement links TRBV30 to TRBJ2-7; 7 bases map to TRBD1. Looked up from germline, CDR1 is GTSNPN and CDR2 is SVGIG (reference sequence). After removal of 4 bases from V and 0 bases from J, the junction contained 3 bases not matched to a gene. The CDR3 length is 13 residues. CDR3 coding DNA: TGTGCCTGGAACCGGGACAGCTCCTACGAGCAGTACTTC. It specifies CAWNRDSSYEQYF.

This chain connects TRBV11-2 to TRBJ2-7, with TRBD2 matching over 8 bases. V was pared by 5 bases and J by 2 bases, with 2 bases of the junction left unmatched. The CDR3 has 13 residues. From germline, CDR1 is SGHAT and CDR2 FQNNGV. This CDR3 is CASSRLATYEQYF. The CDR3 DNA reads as TGTGCCAGCAGCCGACTAGCGACCTACGAGCAGTACTTC.

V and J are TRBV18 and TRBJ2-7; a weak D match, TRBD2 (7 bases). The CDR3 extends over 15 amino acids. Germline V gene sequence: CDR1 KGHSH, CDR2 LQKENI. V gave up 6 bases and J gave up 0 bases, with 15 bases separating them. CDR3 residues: CASSTEGGPSYEQYF. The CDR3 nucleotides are TGTGCCAGCTCGACGGAGGGGGGGCCCTCCTACGAGCAGTACTTC.

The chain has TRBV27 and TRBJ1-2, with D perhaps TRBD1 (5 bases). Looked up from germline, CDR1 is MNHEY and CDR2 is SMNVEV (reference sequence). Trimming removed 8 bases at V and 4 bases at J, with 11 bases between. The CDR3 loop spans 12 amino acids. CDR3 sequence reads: CASGPGGYGYTF. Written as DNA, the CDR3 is TGTGCCAGCGGCCCGGGGGGCTATGGCTACACCTTC.

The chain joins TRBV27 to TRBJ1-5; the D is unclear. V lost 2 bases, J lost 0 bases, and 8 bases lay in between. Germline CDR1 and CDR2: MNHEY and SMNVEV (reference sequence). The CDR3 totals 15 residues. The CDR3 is CASSLVGYSNQPQHF. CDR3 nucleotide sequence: TGTGCCAGCAGTTTAGTTGGTTATAGCAATCAGCCCCAGCATTTT.

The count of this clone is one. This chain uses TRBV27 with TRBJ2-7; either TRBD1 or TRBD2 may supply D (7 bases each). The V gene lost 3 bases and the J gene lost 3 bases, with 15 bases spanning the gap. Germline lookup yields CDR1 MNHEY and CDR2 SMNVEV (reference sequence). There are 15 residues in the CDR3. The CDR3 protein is CASSFFTGEGYEQYF. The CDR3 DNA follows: TGTGCCAGCAGTTTTTTTACAGGGGAGGGCTACGAGCAGTACTTC.

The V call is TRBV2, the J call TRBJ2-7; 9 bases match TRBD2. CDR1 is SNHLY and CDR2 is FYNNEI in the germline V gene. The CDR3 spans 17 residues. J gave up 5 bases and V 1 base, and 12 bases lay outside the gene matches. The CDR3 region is CASSEETSGSDFHEQYF. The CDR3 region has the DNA TGTGCCAGCAGTGAAGAGACTAGCGGATCGGACTTTCACGAGCAGTACTTC.

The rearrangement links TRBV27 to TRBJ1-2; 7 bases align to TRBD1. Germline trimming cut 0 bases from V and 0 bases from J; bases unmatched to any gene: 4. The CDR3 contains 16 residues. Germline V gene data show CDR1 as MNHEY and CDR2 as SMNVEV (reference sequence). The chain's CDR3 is CASSLSRDSPNYGYTF. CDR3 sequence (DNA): TGTGCCAGCAGTTTATCGCGGGACAGCCCTAACTATGGCTACACCTTC.

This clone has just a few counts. The CDR3 reads CASSVAGAPGNEQFF. CDR3 sequence (DNA): TGTGCCAGCAGCGTAGCGGGAGCTCCGGGCAATGAGCAGTTCTTC. This chain joins TRBV9 and TRBJ2-1; a possible D gene is TRBD2 (6 bases). In germline, CDR1 is SGDLS, CDR2 YYNGEE. CDR3 length: 15 residues. The V gene lost 0 bases and the J gene lost 6 bases, with 13 bases spanning the gap. Full variable domain (outside the CDR3, taken from reference TRBV9 and TRBJ2-1): DSGVTQTPKHLITATGQRVTLRCSPRSGDLSVYWYQQSLDQGLQFLIQYYNGEERAKGNILERFSAQQFPDLHSELNLSSLELGDSALYFCASSVAGAPGNEQFFGPGTRLTVL.

The CDR3, as DNA: TGTGCCAGCAGCTTTGACGAGTTCGGCGGCTACACCTTC. Encoded protein: CASSFDEFGGYTF. The chain couples TRBV27 to TRBJ1-2; D uncertain. The CDR3 runs to 13 residues. Germline CDR1 and CDR2: MNHEY and SMNVEV (reference sequence). Trimming shortened V by 6 bases and J by 8 bases, and 16 bases separated the two germline ends.

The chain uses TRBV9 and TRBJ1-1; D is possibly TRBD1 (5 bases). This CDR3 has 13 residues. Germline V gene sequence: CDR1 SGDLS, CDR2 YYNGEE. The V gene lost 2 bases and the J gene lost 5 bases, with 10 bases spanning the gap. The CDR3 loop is CASSVLSGTEAFF. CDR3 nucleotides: TGTGCCAGCAGCGTTCTGTCAGGGACTGAAGCTTTCTTT.

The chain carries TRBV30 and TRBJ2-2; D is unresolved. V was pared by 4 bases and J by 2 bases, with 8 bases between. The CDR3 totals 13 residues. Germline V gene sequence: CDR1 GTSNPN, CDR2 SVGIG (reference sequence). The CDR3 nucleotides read TGTGCCTGGATGCGGAGTAACACCGGGGAGCTGTTTTTT. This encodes CAWMRSNTGELFF.

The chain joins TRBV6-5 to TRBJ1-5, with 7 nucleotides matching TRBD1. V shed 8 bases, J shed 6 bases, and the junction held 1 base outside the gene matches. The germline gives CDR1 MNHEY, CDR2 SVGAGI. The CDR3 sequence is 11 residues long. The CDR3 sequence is CASQGGQPQHF. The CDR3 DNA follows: TGTGCCAGCCAGGGGGGTCAGCCCCAGCATTTT.

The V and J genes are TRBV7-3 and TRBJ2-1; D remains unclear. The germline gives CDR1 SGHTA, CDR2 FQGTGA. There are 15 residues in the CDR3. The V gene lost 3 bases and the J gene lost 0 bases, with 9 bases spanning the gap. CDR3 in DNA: TGTGCCAGCAGCTTTGACTTGAGCTCCTACAATGAGCAGTTCTTC. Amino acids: CASSFDLSSYNEQFF.

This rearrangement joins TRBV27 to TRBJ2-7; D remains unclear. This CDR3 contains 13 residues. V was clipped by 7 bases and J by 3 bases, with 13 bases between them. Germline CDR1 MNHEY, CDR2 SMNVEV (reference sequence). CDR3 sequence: CASKDRRHYEQYF. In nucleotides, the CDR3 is TGTGCCAGCAAGGACCGGCGGCACTACGAGCAGTACTTC.

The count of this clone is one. The CDR3 protein is CSVDQWDADTQYF. The CDR3 coding sequence is TGCAGCGTTGATCAATGGGACGCAGATACGCAGTATTTT. The rearrangement joins TRBV29-1 to TRBJ2-3; D is perhaps TRBD1 or TRBD2 (5 bases each). Germline CDR1 is SQVTM and CDR2 is ANQGSEA. This CDR3 contains 13 residues. V shed 3 bases and J shed 4 bases, with 11 bases lying between them.

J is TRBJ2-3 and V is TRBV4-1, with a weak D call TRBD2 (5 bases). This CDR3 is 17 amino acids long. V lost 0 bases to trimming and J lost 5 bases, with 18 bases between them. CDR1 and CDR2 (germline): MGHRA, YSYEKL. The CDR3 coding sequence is TGCGCCAGCAGCCAAGAAAGGCCGCCCCTCGGGGAAGATACGCAGTATTTT. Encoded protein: CASSQERPPLGEDTQYF.

CDR3 in DNA: TGTGCCAGCAGCTTTGACAGGGGAACTGAAGCTTTCTTT. As protein: CASSFDRGTEAFF. The chain recombines TRBV7-2 with TRBJ1-1; the match to TRBD1 covers 8 bases. The CDR3 is made up of 13 amino acids. The V and J ends lost 3 bases and 5 bases, in that order; junction bases with no gene match: 2. The germline V gene encodes CDR1 SGHTA and CDR2 FQGNSA.